Listed here are 20 T cell receptor beta chains from one sample, sequenced in a study of vaccination effects on CD4 cells after COVID-19. Clones were read by immunoSEQ multiplex PCR, and TCRdb kept only the in-frame ones, dropping some. The sample has roughly 25,000 clones, about three quarters seen once; the top ten hold roughly 4.6%. ViraFEST expansion of antigen-specific CD4+ T cells with viral peptide pools preceded sequencing. Having been cultured for about ten days, the cells underwent CD4+ T cell isolation. Having tested negative for nucleocapsid antibodies, the vaccine recipients showed no prior SARS-CoV-2 infection. These receptors are not linked to any known antigen. Sequencing was performed on CD4+ T cells from PBMCs cultured with SARS-CoV-2 spike peptides, taken before COVID-19 vaccination. These receptors were collected from a human donor who received a COVID-19 vaccine.

DNA of the CDR3: TGTGCCAGCAGCTTATTACAAACGTACGAGCAGTACTTC. It encodes CASSLLQTYEQYF. The V call is TRBV11-2, the J call TRBJ2-7; D call uncertain. Trimming cost V 2 bases and J 4 bases, with 9 bases left between them. This CDR3 spans 13 amino acids. The germline CDR1 and CDR2 sequences are SGHAT and FQNNGV.

The chain employs TRBV5-4 and TRBJ1-3; D uncertain. Germline CDR1 and CDR2: SGHNT and YYREEE (reference sequence). The V and J ends lost 3 bases and 8 bases respectively, with 12 bases between them. The CDR3 covers 13 residues. The CDR3 region is CASSSALRDTIYF. CDR3 bases: TGTGCCAGCAGCTCCGCTTTGAGAGACACCATATATTTT.

The rearrangement joins TRBV7-6 to TRBJ2-1, with TRBD2 matching over 9 bases. Trimming cost V 8 bases and J 3 bases; bases outside gene matches: 5. CDR1 and CDR2 (germline): SGHVS, FNYEAQ. There are 14 residues in the CDR3. The CDR3 bases are TGTGCCAGCCAGCCGACTAGCGGCTACAATGAGCAGTTCTTC. It encodes CASQPTSGYNEQFF. Full variable domain (remainder filled in from reference TRBV7-6 and TRBJ2-1): GAGVSQSPRYKVTKRGQDVALRCDPISGHVSLYWYRQALGQGPEFLTYFNYEAQQDKSGLPNDRFSAERPEGSISTLTIQRTEQRDSAMYRCASQPTSGYNEQFFGPGTRLTVL.

This rearrangement joins TRBV10-3 to TRBJ1-2, with D perhaps matching TRBD1 (5 bases). CDR1 and CDR2 from the germline V gene are ENHRY and SYGVKD. The V and J ends lost 6 bases and 3 bases respectively, with 23 bases between them. The CDR3 is 17 amino acids. The CDR3: CAISTSRRVEGHYGYTF. CDR3 sequence (DNA): TGTGCCATCAGCACTTCCCGGCGGGTAGAGGGGCACTATGGCTACACCTTC.

The rearrangement uses TRBV15 and TRBJ2-5, with 9 bases that match TRBD2. The V segment lost 11 bases and the J segment 4 bases; nucleotides outside the gene matches: 5. The CDR3 spans 12 residues. Germline V gene data show CDR1 as LNHNV and CDR2 as YYDKDF (reference sequence). CDR3 protein: CAAGGAAETQYF. The CDR3 nucleotides read TGTGCCGCGGGGGGGGCCGCAGAGACCCAGTACTTC.

The chain couples TRBV9 to TRBJ1-2; D is uncertain. Trimming cost V 0 bases and J 4 bases, with 7 bases left between them. The CDR3 is 13 residues long. Per germline, CDR1 SGDLS and CDR2 YYNGEE. The CDR3 DNA reads TGTGCCAGCAGCGTAGATGGAGTCTATGGCTACACCTTC. Translated: CASSVDGVYGYTF.

This chain joins TRBV5-6 and TRBJ2-5; the D gene is possibly TRBD2 (6 bases). The length of the CDR3 is 13 residues. Germline lookup yields CDR1 SGHDT and CDR2 YYEEEE. V gave up 1 base and J gave up 5 bases, with 9 bases separating them. CDR3 bases: TGTGCCAGCAGCTTGAGGGGACTTGAGACCCAGTACTTC. Translating it yields CASSLRGLETQYF.

J is TRBJ2-7 and V is TRBV23-1, with 8 positions matching TRBD1. TRBV23-1 is identified as an open reading frame with a role that is uncertain. The CDR3 loop spans 17 amino acids. V shed 6 bases, J shed 5 bases, and the junction held 18 bases outside the gene matches. CDR3 nucleotides: TGCGCCAGCAGCCGCCCAATATGGGACAGGTACTACGACGAGCAGTACTTC. It yields the protein CASSRPIWDRYYDEQYF.

This clone has just one count. The chain joins TRBV2 to TRBJ1-5, with 10 bases fitting TRBD1. Germline assignment: CDR1 SNHLY and CDR2 FYNNEI. The length of the CDR3 is 14 residues. Trimming took 8 bases from V and 6 from J; bases not matched to a gene: 7. The CDR3 sequence: CASGGQGLGQPQHF. As DNA, the CDR3 is TGTGCCAGCGGGGGACAGGGGTTGGGTCAGCCCCAGCATTTT.

This clone was seen only once. The chain has TRBV15 and TRBJ2-2; 7 nucleotides align to TRBD1. Germline-derived CDR1 and CDR2 are LNHNV and YYDKDF (reference sequence). The CDR3 spans 17 residues. With 3 bases clipped from V and 2 bases from J, the junction kept 9 bases outside the gene matches. This CDR3 is CATSSILGQRNTGELFF. The CDR3, as DNA: TGTGCCACCAGCAGTATTCTGGGACAGAGAAACACCGGGGAGCTGTTTTTT.

The V and J genes are TRBV29-1 and TRBJ1-4; 8 bases are shared with TRBD1. With 6 bases clipped from V and 8 bases from J, the junction kept 5 bases outside the gene matches. There are 12 residues in the CDR3. Germline V gives CDR1 SQVTM, CDR2 ANQGSEA. The CDR3 DNA sequence: TGCAGCGTAAGACAGGGGCCCGAAAAACTGTTTTTT. Amino acid sequence: CSVRQGPEKLFF.

The J gene is TRBJ1-3, the V gene TRBV6-6; 7 bases line up with TRBD1. V gave up 5 bases and J gave up 0 bases; unmatched junction bases: 10. Germline assignment: CDR1 MNHNY and CDR2 SVGAGI (reference sequence). This CDR3 is built from 17 residues. Written as DNA, the CDR3 is TGTGCCAGCAGTCTAACAATGACAGGGCTCTCTGGAAACACCATATATTTT. This codes for CASSLTMTGLSGNTIYF.

J is TRBJ2-3 and V is TRBV5-4; D unclear. Looked up from germline, CDR1 is SGHNT and CDR2 is YYREEE (reference sequence). V was clipped by 4 bases and J by 2 bases, with 5 bases between them. The CDR3 is made up of 12 amino acids. The DNA of the CDR3 is TGTGCCAGCAGCAAACACACAGATACGCAGTATTTT. Encoded protein: CASSKHTDTQYF.

The V and J genes are TRBV21-1 and TRBJ1-1; the table assigns TRBD1, which was not confirmed against the DNA. TRBV21-1 is noted as a pseudogene. The CDR3 is 17 amino acids. CDR3 residues: CASSLQGARGMNTEAFF. The CDR3 DNA reads as TGTGCCAGCAGCTTACAGGGGGCGCGTGGTATGAACACTGAAGCTTTCTTT.

This chain joins TRBV6-2 or TRBV6-3 and TRBJ2-1; possible D gene TRBD2, 5 bases. Germline assignment: CDR1 MNHEY and CDR2 SVGEGT. This CDR3 is built from 15 residues. The germline V and J ends were trimmed by 5 bases and 0 bases, with 11 bases remaining between them. This chain's CDR3 is CASSLQGSSYNEQFF. DNA for the CDR3: TGTGCCAGCAGTCTTCAAGGGAGCTCCTACAATGAGCAGTTCTTC.

This sequence joins TRBV6-5 and TRBJ1-4; tentatively, D is TRBD1 (6 bases). This CDR3 is 16 amino acids long. V lost 2 bases and J 0 bases, leaving 10 bases between the germline ends. The germline V gene encodes CDR1 MNHEY and CDR2 SVGAGI. CDR3 residues: CASSYAGQTTNEKLFF. As DNA, the CDR3 is TGTGCCAGCAGTTACGCCGGACAGACAACTAATGAAAAACTGTTTTTT.

The CDR3 DNA follows: TGCGCCAGCAGCTTGTCAGGGGGCTCCTACAATGAGCAGTTCTTC. It translates to CASSLSGGSYNEQFF. This rearrangement joins TRBV5-1 to TRBJ2-1; 7 nucleotides line up with TRBD1. The CDR3 is made up of 15 amino acids. The germline CDR1 and CDR2 sequences are SGHRS and YFSETQ. Losses at the gene ends were 1 base for V and 0 bases for J; bases not matched to a gene: 1.

V is TRBV18 and J is TRBJ1-2; the match to TRBD1 covers 8 bases. This CDR3 comprises 15 residues. Losses at the gene ends were 2 bases for V and 2 bases for J; bases not matched to a gene: 4. CDR1 and CDR2 from the germline V gene are KGHSH and LQKENI. DNA for the CDR3: TGTGCCAGCTCACCAGGTCAGGGGGCGAACTATGGCTACACCTTC. It specifies CASSPGQGANYGYTF.

This clone appeared a few times. The chain is built from TRBV10-3 and TRBJ2-7; 10 positions match TRBD2. Germline loops: CDR1 ENHRY, CDR2 SYGVKD. The junction had 12 bases not matched to a gene; V was cut back by 4 bases and J by 6 bases. CDR3 length equals 16 residues. Here the CDR3 DNA reads TGTGCCATCAGTGCGCCCCTAGCGGGGGCGACCTCCGAGCAGTACTTC. This translates into CAISAPLAGATSEQYF.

Note on this clone: At one end, the junction sequence differs from germline, possibly due to a read error. V usage is TRBV11-1 and J usage is TRBJ2-1; TRBD2 aligns across 8 bases. The CDR3 spans 15 residues. Germline V gene lookup returns CDR1 SGHAT and CDR2 FQDESV (reference sequence). CDR3 nucleotide sequence: TGTGCCAGCCGCTTGGGACTAGTGAGCTACAATGAGCAGTTCTTC. Translated: CASRLGLVSYNEQFF.